The rows below give T cell receptor beta chains drawn from one sample of a study of T-cell memory formation after mild COVID-19. TCRdb redid the calling of the 5' RACE reads with MiXCR, one entry per CDR3 protein. Seen here are some 490,000 distinct CDR3 sequences, about 20% observed once, and the top ten hold about 12%. Sequences were obtained from PBMCs or a T cell subset sorted from them (not recorded which). The source is an adult woman who had mild COVID-19 (a few samples of this study predate the infection). Cell type and time point are not known. Both conserved end residues are part of each CDR3. The order of the fields is V gene, J gene, CDR3 length, clone size, D gene, CDR3 DNA, CDR3 protein. A D gene is named only where the DNA matches it firmly. Clone sizes are given selectively: once, few, many, or a class where the clone is expanded.

TRBV7-2	TRBJ2-7	13	-	TRBD1	TGTGCCAGCAGCCCCCACAGGGGGCTCGAGCAGTACTTC	CASSPHRGLEQYF
TRBV20-1	TRBJ1-1	14	many	TRBD1	TGCAGTGCTAGTTGGGGACAGGGGAGCACTGAAGCTTTCTTT	CSASWGQGSTEAFF
TRBV4-2	TRBJ2-7	15	few	-	TGTGCCAGCAGCCAAGTCGGAAGTGCGGCCTACGAGCAGTACTTC	CASSQVGSAAYEQYF
TRBV14	TRBJ2-5	14	-	-	TGTGCCAGCAGCCAGGACAGTTCACAAGAGACCCAGTACTTC	CASSQDSSQETQYF
TRBV19	TRBJ1-2	13	-	-	TGTGCCAGTAGTATCGGGAATAACTATGGCTACACCTTC	CASSIGNNYGYTF
TRBV4-3	TRBJ2-1	13	-	-	TGCGCCAGCAGCCATGTAGGGATAAATGAGCAGTTCTTC	CASSHVGINEQFF
TRBV18	TRBJ1-2	13	-	-	TGTGCCAGCTCACCGGGGGCTGACTATGGCTACACCTTC	CASSPGADYGYTF
TRBV14	TRBJ1-1	13	-	TRBD1	TGTGCCAGCAGCCAAGCACAGGGGCTGAAAGCTTTCTTT	CASSQAQGLKAFF
TRBV20-1	TRBJ2-1	15	few	-	TGCAGTGCTAGAAGGGCGGCGGGCCTCGGGAATGAGCAGTTCTTC	CSARRAAGLGNEQFF
TRBV10-3	TRBJ1-5	17	-	TRBD1	TGTGCCATCAGTGAGTCAGGAGACAGGGATAGCAATCAGCCCCAGCATTTT	CAISESGDRDSNQPQHF
TRBV20-1	TRBJ2-1	15	many	TRBD1	TGCAGTGCTGGATCTCGACAGGGGGCGAGAAATGAGCAGTTCTTC	CSAGSRQGARNEQFF
TRBV29-1	TRBJ2-2	14	-	-	TGCAGCGTTGAGGGCCTAACCTCCACCGGGGAGCTGTTTTTT	CSVEGLTSTGELFF
TRBV20-1	TRBJ2-1	16	-	-	TGCAGTGCTAGAGGGTTATGGACGGAGGCTTGGAATGAGCAGTTCTTC	CSARGLWTEAWNEQFF
TRBV2	TRBJ2-7	14	few	TRBD2	TGTGCCAGCAGTGTAATAGCGGGGACCTACGAGCAGTACTTC	CASSVIAGTYEQYF
TRBV5-1	TRBJ2-2	13	-	-	TGCGCCAGCAGGATCCGAGACACCGGGGAGCTGTTTTTT	CASRIRDTGELFF
TRBV7-6	TRBJ2-1	15	few	-	TGTGCCAGCAGCTCCCGTATTGCAACATACAATGAGCAGTTCTTC	CASSSRIATYNEQFF
TRBV6-5	TRBJ2-1	12	-	-	TGTGCCAGCTCCTCCTTCCTCAATGAGCAGTTCTTC	CASSSFLNEQFF
TRBV2	TRBJ2-7	13	-	-	TGTGCCAGCAGTGAAGACAGGGTGCGGGAGCAGTACTTC	CASSEDRVREQYF
TRBV14	TRBJ2-3	15	-	-	TGTGCCAGCAGCCAAGACTACCAGGGGTTAGATACGCAGTATTTT	CASSQDYQGLDTQYF
TRBV29-1	TRBJ2-3	14	-	TRBD2	TGCAGCGTTGGGACTAGCGGAAACACAGATACGCAGTATTTT	CSVGTSGNTDTQYF
TRBV25-1	TRBJ1-1	15	-	-	TGTGCCACCCGGGACGACCAGCGGCTGAACACTGAAGCTTTCTTT	CATRDDQRLNTEAFF
TRBV3-1	TRBJ1-1	15	few	-	TGTGCCAGCAGCCCAGAATGGGCACTGAACACTGAAGCTTTCTTT	CASSPEWALNTEAFF
TRBV6-6	TRBJ2-4	14	few	-	TGTGCCAGCGTCCGGGACGTCGGTGGGGGCATTCAGTACTTC	CASVRDVGGGIQYF
TRBV12-3/TRBV12-4	TRBJ2-3	13	few	-	TGTGCCAGCAGCCATCCCCCCCCAGATACGCAGTATTTT	CASSHPPPDTQYF
TRBV5-8	TRBJ1-6	14	-	-	TGTGCCAGCAGCTTGGGGGGGGCTCTTTCACCCCTCCACTTT	CASSLGGALSPLHF
TRBV5-1	TRBJ1-2	14	-	-	TGCGCCAGCAGCTTGGGAGGACGGATCTATGGCTACACCTTC	CASSLGGRIYGYTF
TRBV9	TRBJ2-3	11	-	-	TGTGCCAGGGCAGGCACAGATACGCAGTATTTT	CARAGTDTQYF
TRBV29-1	TRBJ1-1	13	few	-	TGCAGCGTTGTGTGGCAGGGGAGCGCTGAAGCTTTCTTT	CSVVWQGSAEAFF
TRBV7-9	TRBJ2-1	12	few	-	TGTGCCAGCAGCTTTCCCGGTGTTGAGCAGTTCTTC	CASSFPGVEQFF
TRBV30	TRBJ1-2	12	many	TRBD1	TGTGCCTGGAGTGGGGGACAGTATGGCTACACCTTC	CAWSGGQYGYTF
TRBV7-7	TRBJ1-3	17	-	-	TGTGCCAGCAGCCTCGGGACGGAGAAAGGGACTGGAAACACCATATATTTT	CASSLGTEKGTGNTIYF
TRBV5-1	TRBJ2-7	14	few	-	TGCGCCAGCAGCTTGGGACAGCACACCTACGAGCAGTACTTC	CASSLGQHTYEQYF
TRBV29-1	TRBJ1-5	13	few	TRBD1	TGCAGCGTTGGACAGGGGGCTAATCAGCCCCAGCATTTT	CSVGQGANQPQHF
TRBV29-1	TRBJ2-2	12	few	-	TGCAGCGTTGTCCCGAACACCGGGGAGCTGTTTTTT	CSVVPNTGELFF
TRBV12-5	TRBJ2-1	15	few	-	TGTGCTAGTGGTTTGATGGGGGGGGGCTTGAATGAGCAGTTCTTC	CASGLMGGGLNEQFF
TRBV12-5	TRBJ1-2	14	few	TRBD1	TGTGCTAGTGGTCATCGTGCGGGACAGGGCGGCTACACCTTC	CASGHRAGQGGYTF
TRBV7-6	TRBJ2-7	14	-	-	TGTGCCAGCAGCTTAGCTAGCGGAGTCTACGAGCAGTACTTC	CASSLASGVYEQYF
TRBV28	TRBJ1-2	12	-	TRBD1	TGTGCCAGCAGTCGGGACAGTAGAGGCTACACCTTC	CASSRDSRGYTF
TRBV27	TRBJ1-1	14	-	-	TGTGCCAGCAAGAAGAGGGGGGCGATCACTGAAGCTTTCTTT	CASKKRGAITEAFF
TRBV7-2	TRBJ1-2	13	-	-	TGTGCCAGCAGCTTAGGCAGGGAAGATGGCTACACCTTC	CASSLGREDGYTF
TRBV29-1	TRBJ2-1	14	many	TRBD1	TGCAGCGCGACACAGGGGTCCCTTAGCAATGAGCAGTTCTTC	CSATQGSLSNEQFF
TRBV7-9	TRBJ2-7	13	few	-	TGTGCCAGCACCCTAGCCCCCAGGGGCGAGCAGTACTTC	CASTLAPRGEQYF
TRBV2	TRBJ2-2	14	-	TRBD2	TGTGCCAGCACGGGGGGACTGATGACCGGGGAGCTGTTTTTT	CASTGGLMTGELFF
TRBV7-9	TRBJ1-3	16	few	TRBD1	TGTGCCAGCAGCTTACCACTGACAGGGTACGAAAACACCATATATTTT	CASSLPLTGYENTIYF
TRBV5-1	TRBJ2-7	14	few	-	TGCGCCAGCAGCTTGGGACTGCAAACCTACGAGCAGTACTTC	CASSLGLQTYEQYF
TRBV2	TRBJ2-5	15	-	TRBD2	TGTGCCAGCAGCTGGACTAGCGGATATCAAGAGACCCAGTACTTC	CASSWTSGYQETQYF
TRBV9	TRBJ2-7	17	-	-	TGTGCCAGCAGCGGTAATCCCCAGGACAGATACTCCTACGAGCAGTACTTC	CASSGNPQDRYSYEQYF
TRBV27	TRBJ2-5	16	few	TRBD2	TGTGCCAGCACTGAGCTAGGGGCGGGAGGGAGAGAGACCCAGTACTTC	CASTELGAGGRETQYF
TRBV7-9	TRBJ1-1	17	-	-	TGTGCCAGCAGCCCCCCCGGGGGGGGCACGGAGGGCACTGAAGCTTTCTTT	CASSPPGGGTEGTEAFF
TRBV3-1	TRBJ2-7	13	-	-	TGTGCCAGCAGCCAAGTTGCCGGGGGTGAGCAGTACTTC	CASSQVAGGEQYF
TRBV9	TRBJ1-2	15	few	-	TGTGCCAGCAGCGTAGGGGCGACGGACCCCTATGGCTACACCTTC	CASSVGATDPYGYTF
TRBV15	TRBJ1-4	16	-	-	TGTGCCACCAGCAGAGACCTGAAGGGTCACGATGAAAAACTGTTTTTT	CATSRDLKGHDEKLFF
TRBV7-9	TRBJ2-3	16	few	TRBD2	TGTGCCAGCACCCTTTCTCATCGGGGGGAACCAGATACGCAGTATTTT	CASTLSHRGEPDTQYF
TRBV13	TRBJ2-3	16	-	TRBD2	TGTGCCAGCAGCTCCGGACTAGCGGGATACACAGATACGCAGTATTTT	CASSSGLAGYTDTQYF
TRBV19	TRBJ2-4	14	few	-	TGTGCCAGTAGTATAACTAGCCTGGTACACATTCAGTACTTC	CASSITSLVHIQYF
TRBV7-6	TRBJ2-2	16	-	TRBD1	TGTGCCAGCAGCTTATATCCCGGACAGGGCACCGGGGAGCTGTTTTTT	CASSLYPGQGTGELFF
TRBV12-3/TRBV12-4	TRBJ2-1	15	many	TRBD2	TGTGCCAGCAGCTTTAGCGGGAGCTCCTACAATGAGCAGTTCTTC	CASSFSGSSYNEQFF
TRBV6-6	TRBJ2-7	12	-	-	TGTGCCAGCAGCTTCAATCTTCTCGAGCAGTACTTC	CASSFNLLEQYF
TRBV13	TRBJ2-1	13	few	TRBD2	TGTGCCAGCGCTAGCGGGAGATTGGGTGAGCAGTTCTTC	CASASGRLGEQFF